This T cell receptor (beta chain) was profiled in a study of CD8+CD57+ T cells in acquired aplastic anemia. In the study overall: The mean DNA yield obtained from sorted CD4+ and CD8+ cells came to approximately 3 ug.

This clonotype was counted once. The study profiled TCR beta VDJ and CDR3 using genomic DNA as template. In TCRdb, the reads were re-called with MiXCR into one record per CDR3 protein. The profile shows about 190,000 distinct CDR3 sequences, roughly 64% of them singletons. The sequenced material came from sorted CD4+, CD8+, or CD8+CD57+ T cells (not recorded which) from PBMCs. This TCR came from a human donor with severe aplastic anemia or a healthy control (not recorded which).

In nucleotides, the CDR3 is TGTGCCAGCAGTGGTCAAGGGGACGAGCAGTACTTC. This gives the protein CASSGQGDEQYF. This chain connects TRBV2 to TRBJ2-7; D is possibly TRBD1 (5 bases). Germline V gene lookup returns CDR1 SNHLY and CDR2 FYNNEI. This CDR3 is built from 12 residues. Trimming took 4 bases from V and 5 from J, leaving 9 bases between them.